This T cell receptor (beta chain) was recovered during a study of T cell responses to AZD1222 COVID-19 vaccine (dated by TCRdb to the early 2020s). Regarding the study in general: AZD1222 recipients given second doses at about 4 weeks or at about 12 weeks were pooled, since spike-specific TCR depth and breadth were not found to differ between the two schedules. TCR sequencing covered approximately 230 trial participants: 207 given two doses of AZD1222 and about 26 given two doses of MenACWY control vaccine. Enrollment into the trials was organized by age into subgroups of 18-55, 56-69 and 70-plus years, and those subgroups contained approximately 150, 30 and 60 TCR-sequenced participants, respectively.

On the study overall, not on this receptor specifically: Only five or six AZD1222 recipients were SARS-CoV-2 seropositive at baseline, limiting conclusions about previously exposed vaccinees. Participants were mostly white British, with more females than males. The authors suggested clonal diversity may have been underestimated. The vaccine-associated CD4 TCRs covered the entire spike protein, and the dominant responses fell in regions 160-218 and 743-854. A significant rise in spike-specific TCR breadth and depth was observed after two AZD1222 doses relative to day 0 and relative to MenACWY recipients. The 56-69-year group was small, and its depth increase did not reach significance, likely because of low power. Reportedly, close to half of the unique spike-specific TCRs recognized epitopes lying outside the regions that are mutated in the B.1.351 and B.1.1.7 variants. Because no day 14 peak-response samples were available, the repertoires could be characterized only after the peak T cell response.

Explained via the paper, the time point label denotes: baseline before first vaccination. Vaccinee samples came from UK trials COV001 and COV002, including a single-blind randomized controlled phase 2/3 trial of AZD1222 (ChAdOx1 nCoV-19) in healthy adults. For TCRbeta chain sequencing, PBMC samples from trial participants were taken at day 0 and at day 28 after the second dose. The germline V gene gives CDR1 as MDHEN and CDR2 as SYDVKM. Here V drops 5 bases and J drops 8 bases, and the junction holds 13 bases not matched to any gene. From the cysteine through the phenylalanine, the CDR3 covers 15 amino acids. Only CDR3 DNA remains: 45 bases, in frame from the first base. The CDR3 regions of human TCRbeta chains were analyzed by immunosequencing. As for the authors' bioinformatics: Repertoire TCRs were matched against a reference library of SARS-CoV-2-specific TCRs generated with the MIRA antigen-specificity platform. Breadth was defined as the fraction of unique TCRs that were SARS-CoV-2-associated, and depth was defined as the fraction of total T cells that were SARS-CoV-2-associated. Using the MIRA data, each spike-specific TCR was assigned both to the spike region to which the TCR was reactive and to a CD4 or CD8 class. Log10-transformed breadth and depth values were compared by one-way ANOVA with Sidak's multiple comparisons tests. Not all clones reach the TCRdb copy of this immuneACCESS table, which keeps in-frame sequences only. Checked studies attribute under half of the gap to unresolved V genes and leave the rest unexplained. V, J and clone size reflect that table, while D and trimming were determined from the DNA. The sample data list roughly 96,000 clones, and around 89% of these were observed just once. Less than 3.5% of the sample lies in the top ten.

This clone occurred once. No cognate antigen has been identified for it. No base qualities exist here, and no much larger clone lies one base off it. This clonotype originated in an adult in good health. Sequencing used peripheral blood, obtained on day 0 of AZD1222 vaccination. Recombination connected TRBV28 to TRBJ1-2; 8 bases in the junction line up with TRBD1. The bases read TGTGCCAGCAGTACGATTCTGGGACAGGCAGCCGGCTACACCTTC. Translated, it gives CASSTILGQAAGYTF.